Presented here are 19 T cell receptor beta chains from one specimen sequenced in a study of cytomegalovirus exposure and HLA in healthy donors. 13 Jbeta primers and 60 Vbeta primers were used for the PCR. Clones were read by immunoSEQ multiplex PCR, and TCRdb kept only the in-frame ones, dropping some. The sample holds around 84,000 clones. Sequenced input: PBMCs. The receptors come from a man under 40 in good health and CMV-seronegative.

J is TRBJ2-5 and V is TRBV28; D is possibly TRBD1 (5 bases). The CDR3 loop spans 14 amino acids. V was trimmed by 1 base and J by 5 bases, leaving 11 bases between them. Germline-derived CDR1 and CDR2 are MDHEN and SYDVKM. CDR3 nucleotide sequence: TGTGCCAGCAGTTTATTCCCGCAGGGTGAGACCCAGTACTTC. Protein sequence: CASSLFPQGETQYF.

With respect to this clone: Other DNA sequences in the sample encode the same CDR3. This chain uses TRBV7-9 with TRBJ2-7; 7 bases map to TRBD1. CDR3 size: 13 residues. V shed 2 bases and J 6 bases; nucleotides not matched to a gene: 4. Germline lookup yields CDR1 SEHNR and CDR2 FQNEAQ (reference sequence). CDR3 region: CASSLPDRAEQYF. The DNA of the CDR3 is TGTGCCAGCAGCTTACCAGACAGGGCCGAGCAGTACTTC.

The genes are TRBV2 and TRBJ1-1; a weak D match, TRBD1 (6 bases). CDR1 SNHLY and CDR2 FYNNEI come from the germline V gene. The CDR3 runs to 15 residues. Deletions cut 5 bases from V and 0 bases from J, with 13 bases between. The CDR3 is CASSSGQVLNTEAFF. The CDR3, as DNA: TGTGCCAGCAGTTCGGGACAAGTGTTGAACACTGAAGCTTTCTTT. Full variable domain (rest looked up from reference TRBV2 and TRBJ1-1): EPEVTQTPSHQVTQMGQEVILRCVPISNHLYFYWYRQILGQKVEFLVSFYNNEISEKSEIFDDQFSVERPDGSNFTLKIRSTKLEDSAMYFCASSSGQVLNTEAFFGQGTRLTVV.

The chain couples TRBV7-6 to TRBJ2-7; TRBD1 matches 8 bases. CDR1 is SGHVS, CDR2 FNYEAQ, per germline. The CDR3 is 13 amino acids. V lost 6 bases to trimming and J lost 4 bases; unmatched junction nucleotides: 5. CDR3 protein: CASSDTGGYEQYF. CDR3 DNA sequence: TGTGCCAGCAGTGACACAGGGGGATACGAGCAGTACTTC. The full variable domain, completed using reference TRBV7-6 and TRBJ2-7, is GAGVSQSPRYKVTKRGQDVALRCDPISGHVSLYWYRQALGQGPEFLTYFNYEAQQDKSGLPNDRFSAERPEGSISTLTIQRTEQRDSAMYRCASSDTGGYEQYFGPGTRLTVT.

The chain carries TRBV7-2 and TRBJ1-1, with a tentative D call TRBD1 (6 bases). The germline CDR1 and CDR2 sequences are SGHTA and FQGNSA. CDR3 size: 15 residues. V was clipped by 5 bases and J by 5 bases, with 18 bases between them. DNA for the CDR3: TGTGCCAGCAGCACGAGTAGGACTCAGGGGACTGAAGCTTTCTTT. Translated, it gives CASSTSRTQGTEAFF.

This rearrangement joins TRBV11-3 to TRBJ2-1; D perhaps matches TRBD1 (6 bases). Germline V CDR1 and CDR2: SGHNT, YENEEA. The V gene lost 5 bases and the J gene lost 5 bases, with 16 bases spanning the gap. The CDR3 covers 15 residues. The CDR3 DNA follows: TGTGCCAGCAGCGCCCGCCAGGGGTACCACAATGAGCAGTTCTTC. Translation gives CASSARQGYHNEQFF.

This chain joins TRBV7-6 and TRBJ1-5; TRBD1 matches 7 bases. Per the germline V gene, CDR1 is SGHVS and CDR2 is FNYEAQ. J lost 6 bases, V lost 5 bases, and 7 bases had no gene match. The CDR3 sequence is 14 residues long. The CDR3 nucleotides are TGTGCCAGCAGCCTCAGGGGGAGAGCTCAGCCCCAGCATTTT. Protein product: CASSLRGRAQPQHF.

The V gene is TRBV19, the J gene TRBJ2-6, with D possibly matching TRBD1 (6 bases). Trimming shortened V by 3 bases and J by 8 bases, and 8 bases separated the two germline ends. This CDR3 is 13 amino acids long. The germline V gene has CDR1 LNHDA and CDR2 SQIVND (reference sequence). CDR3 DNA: TGTGCCAGTAGTATGTGGGACACCAACGTCCTGACTTTC. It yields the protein CASSMWDTNVLTF.

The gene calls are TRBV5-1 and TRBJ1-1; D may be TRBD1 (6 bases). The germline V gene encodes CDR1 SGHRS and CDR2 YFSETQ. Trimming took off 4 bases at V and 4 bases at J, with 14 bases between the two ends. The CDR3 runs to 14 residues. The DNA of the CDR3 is TGCGCCAGCAGCGCACGGACAGCCAGCACTGAAGCTTTCTTT. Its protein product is CASSARTASTEAFF.

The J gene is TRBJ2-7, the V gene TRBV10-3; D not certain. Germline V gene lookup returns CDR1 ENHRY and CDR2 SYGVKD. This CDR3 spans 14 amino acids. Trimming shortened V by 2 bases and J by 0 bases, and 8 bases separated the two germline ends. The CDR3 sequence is CAISEQDSSYEQYF. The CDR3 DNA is TGTGCCATCAGTGAGCAGGATAGCTCCTACGAGCAGTACTTC.

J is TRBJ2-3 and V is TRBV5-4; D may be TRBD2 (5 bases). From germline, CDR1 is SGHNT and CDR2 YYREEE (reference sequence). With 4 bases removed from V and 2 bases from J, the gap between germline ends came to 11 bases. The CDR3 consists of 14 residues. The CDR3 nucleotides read TGTGCCAGCAGCGCGCGGACTGACACAGATACGCAGTATTTT. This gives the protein CASSARTDTDTQYF.

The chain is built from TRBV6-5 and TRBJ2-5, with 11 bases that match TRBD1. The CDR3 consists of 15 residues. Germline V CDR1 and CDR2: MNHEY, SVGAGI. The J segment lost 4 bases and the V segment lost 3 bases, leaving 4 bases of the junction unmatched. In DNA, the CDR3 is TGTGCCAGCAGTTATTCCGGACAGGGGGCAGAGACCCAGTACTTC. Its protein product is CASSYSGQGAETQYF.

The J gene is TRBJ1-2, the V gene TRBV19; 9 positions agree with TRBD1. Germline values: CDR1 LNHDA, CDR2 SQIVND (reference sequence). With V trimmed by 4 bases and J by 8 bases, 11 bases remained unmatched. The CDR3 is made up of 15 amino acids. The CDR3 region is CASSTDYRGREGYTF. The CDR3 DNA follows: TGTGCCAGTAGTACCGACTACAGGGGGCGCGAGGGCTACACCTTC.

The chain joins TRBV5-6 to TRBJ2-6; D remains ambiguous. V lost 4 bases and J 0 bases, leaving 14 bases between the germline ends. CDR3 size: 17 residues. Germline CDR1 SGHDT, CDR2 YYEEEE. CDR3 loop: CASSPRWHLSGANVLTF. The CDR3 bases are TGTGCCAGCAGCCCCAGGTGGCACCTCTCTGGGGCCAACGTCCTGACTTTC.

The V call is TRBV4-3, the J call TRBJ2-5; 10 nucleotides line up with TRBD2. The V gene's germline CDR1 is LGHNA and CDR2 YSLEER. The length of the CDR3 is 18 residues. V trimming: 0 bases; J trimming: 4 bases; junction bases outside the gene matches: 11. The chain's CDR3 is CASSQEGPSGRGGETQYF. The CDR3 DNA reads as TGCGCCAGCAGCCAAGAGGGTCCTAGCGGGAGAGGCGGAGAGACCCAGTACTTC.

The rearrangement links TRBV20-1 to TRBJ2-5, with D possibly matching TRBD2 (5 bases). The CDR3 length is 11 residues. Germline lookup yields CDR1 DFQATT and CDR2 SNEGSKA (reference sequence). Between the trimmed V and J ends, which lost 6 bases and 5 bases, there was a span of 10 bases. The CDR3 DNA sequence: TGCAGTGCGCGGGCCATTGAGACCCAGTACTTC. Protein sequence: CSARAIETQYF.

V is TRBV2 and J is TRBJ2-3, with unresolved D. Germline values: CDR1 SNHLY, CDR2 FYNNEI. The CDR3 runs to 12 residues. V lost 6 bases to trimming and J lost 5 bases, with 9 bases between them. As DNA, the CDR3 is TGTGCCAGCAGGGCCCTAGGAGATACGCAGTATTTT. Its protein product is CASRALGDTQYF.

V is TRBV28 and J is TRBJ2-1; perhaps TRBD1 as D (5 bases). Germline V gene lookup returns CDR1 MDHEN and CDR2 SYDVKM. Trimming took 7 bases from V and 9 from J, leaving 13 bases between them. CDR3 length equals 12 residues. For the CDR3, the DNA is TGTGCCAGCACAGTATTAAGGGGTGAGCAGTTCTTC. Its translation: CASTVLRGEQFF.

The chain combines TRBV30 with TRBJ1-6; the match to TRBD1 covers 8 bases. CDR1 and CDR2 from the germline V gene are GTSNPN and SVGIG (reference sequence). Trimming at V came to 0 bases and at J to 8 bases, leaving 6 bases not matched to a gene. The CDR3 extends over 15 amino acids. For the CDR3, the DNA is TGTGCCTGGAGTGTACCCGACAGGGGTTATTCACCCCTCCACTTT. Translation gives CAWSVPDRGYSPLHF. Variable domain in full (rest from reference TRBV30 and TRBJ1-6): SQTIHQWPATLVQPVGSPLSLECTVEGTSNPNLYWYRQAAGRGLQLLFYSVGIGQISSEVPQNLSASRPQDRQFILSSKKLLLSDSGFYLCAWSVPDRGYSPLHFGNGTRLTVT.